The TCR beta chain under discussion was sequenced for a study of cytomegalovirus exposure and HLA in healthy donors. Study-level findings and limits: As a later analysis showed, several of the most significant clusters appeared to be linked to common viral pathogens. Later work found most CMV-associated TCR beta chains apparently HLA-restricted.

A multiplex PCR was run with 60 Vbeta primers and 13 Jbeta primers. Data came from immunoSEQ multiplex PCR; TCRdb stores just in-frame clones and leaves some out. The repertoire holds some 150,000 clones, with around 80% as singletons. V lost 5 bases, J lost 5 bases, and 8 bases stayed unmatched. The V gene's germline CDR1 is MDHEN and CDR2 SYDVKM. The CDR3 sequence is 14 residues long. Worth noting for this clone: Its specificity is unknown.

V usage is TRBV28 and J usage is TRBJ2-5, with 7 bases fitting TRBD2. This TCR derives from a man between 35 and 55 years old in good health and CMV-seronegative. The specimen was PBMCs. The CDR3 region is CASSPRTRRETQYF. CDR3 nucleotides: TGTGCCAGCAGTCCCCGGACTAGGCGGGAGACCCAGTACTTC.